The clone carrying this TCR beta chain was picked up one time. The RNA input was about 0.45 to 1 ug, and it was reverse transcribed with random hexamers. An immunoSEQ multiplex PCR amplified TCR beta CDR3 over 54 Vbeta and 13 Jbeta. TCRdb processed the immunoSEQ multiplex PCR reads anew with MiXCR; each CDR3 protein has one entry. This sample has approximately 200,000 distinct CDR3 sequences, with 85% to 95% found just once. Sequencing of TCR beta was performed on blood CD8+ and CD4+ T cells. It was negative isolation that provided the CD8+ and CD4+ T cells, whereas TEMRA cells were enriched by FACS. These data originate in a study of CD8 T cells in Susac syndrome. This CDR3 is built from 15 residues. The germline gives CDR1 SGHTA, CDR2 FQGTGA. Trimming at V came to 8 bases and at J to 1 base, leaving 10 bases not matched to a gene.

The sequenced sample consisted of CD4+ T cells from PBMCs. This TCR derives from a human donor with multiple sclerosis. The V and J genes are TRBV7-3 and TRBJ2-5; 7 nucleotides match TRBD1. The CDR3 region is CASFSTGALQETQYF. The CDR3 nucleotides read TGTGCCAGCTTCTCTACAGGGGCCCTCCAAGAGACCCAGTACTTC.